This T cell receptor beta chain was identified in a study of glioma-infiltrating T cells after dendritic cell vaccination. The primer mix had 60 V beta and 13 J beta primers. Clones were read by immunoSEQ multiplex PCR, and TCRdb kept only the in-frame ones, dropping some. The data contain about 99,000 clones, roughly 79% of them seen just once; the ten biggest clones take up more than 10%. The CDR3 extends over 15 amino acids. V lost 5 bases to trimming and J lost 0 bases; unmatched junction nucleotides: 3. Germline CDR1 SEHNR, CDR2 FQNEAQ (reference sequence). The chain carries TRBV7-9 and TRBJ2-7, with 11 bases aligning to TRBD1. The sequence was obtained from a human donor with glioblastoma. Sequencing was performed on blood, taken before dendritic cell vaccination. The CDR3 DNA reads TGTGCCAGCAGCGGGGACAGGGGGACCTCCTACGAGCAGTACTTC. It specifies CASSGDRGTSYEQYF.